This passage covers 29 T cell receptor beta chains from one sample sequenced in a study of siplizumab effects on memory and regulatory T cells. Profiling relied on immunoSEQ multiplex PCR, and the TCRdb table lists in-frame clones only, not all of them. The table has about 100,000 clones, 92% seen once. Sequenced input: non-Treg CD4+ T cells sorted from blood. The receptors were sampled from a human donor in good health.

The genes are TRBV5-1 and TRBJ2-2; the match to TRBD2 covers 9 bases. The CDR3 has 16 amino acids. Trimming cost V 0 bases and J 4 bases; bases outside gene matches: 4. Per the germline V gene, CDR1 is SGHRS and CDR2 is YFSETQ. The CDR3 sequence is CASSLVGAGGTGELFF. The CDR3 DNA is TGCGCCAGCAGCTTGGTCGGAGCGGGAGGCACCGGGGAGCTGTTTTTT.

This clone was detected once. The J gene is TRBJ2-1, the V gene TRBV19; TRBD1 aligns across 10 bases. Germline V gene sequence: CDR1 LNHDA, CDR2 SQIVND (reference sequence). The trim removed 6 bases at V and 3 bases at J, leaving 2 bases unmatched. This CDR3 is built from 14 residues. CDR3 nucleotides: TGTGCCAGTAGGGACAGGGGGGTCTACAATGAGCAGTTCTTC. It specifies CASRDRGVYNEQFF.

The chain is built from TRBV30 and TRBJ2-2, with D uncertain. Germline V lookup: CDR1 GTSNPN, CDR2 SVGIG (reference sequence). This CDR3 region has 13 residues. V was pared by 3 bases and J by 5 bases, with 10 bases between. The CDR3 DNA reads TGTGCCTGGAGCGAATCTACTACCGGGGAGCTGTTTTTT. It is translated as CAWSESTTGELFF.

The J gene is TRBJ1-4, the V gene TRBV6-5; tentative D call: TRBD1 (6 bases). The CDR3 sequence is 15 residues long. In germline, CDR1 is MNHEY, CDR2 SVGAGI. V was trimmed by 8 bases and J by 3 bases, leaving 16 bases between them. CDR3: CASSDGGAANEKLFF. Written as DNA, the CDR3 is TGTGCCAGCTCGGACGGGGGCGCGGCTAATGAAAAACTGTTTTTT.

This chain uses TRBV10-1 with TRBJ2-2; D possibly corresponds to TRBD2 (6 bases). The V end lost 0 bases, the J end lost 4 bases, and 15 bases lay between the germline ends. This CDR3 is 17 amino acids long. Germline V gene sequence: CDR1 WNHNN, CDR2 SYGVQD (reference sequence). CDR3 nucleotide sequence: TGCGCCAGCAGTGAGTCTGACAATTGGGAGGTCACCGGGGAGCTGTTTTTT. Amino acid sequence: CASSESDNWEVTGELFF.

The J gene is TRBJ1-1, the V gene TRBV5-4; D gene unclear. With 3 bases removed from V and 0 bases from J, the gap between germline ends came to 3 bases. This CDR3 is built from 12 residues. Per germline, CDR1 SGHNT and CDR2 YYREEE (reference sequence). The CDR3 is CASSSVNTEAFF. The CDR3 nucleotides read TGTGCCAGCAGCTCCGTGAACACTGAAGCTTTCTTT. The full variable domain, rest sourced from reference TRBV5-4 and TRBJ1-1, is ETGVTQSPTHLIKTRGQQVTLRCSSQSGHNTVSWYQQALGQGPQFIFQYYREEENGRGNFPPRFSGLQFPNYSSELNVNALELDDSALYLCASSSVNTEAFFGQGTRLTVV.

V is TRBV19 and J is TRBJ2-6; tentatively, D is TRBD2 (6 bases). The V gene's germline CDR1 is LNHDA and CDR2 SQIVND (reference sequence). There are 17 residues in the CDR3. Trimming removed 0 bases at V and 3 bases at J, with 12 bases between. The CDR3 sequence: CASSIEWRDNGANVLTF. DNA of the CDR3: TGTGCCAGTAGTATAGAGTGGAGGGATAATGGGGCCAACGTCCTGACTTTC.

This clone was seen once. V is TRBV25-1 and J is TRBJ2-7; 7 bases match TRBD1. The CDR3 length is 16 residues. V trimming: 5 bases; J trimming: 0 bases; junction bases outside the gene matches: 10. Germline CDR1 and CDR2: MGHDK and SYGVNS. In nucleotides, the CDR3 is TGTGCCAGCAGTACCGATTACAGGGGAAACTCCTACGAGCAGTACTTC. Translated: CASSTDYRGNSYEQYF.

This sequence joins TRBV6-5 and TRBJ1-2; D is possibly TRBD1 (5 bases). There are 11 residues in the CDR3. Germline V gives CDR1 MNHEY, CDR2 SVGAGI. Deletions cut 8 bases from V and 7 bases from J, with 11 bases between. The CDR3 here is CASWGGVGYTF. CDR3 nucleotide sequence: TGTGCCAGCTGGGGGGGTGTTGGCTACACCTTC.

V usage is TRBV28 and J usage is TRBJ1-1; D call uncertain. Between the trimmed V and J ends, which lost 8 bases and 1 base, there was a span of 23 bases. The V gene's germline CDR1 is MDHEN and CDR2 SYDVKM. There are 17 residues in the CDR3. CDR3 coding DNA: TGTGCCAGCGCCTCCCCGGGGTCGCCGGGAGCGAACACTGAAGCTTTCTTT. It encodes CASASPGSPGANTEAFF.

The CDR3 loop reads CASSVTSRHNEQFF. CDR3 nucleotide sequence: TGTGCCAGCAGCGTAACTAGCAGACACAATGAGCAGTTCTTC. V is TRBV7-9 and J is TRBJ2-1, with D possibly matching TRBD2 (6 bases). CDR1 and CDR2 from the germline V gene are SEHNR and FQNEAQ (reference sequence). The CDR3 covers 14 residues. V lost 5 bases and J lost 5, with 13 bases in between. Full variable domain (remainder filled in from reference TRBV7-9 and TRBJ2-1): DTGVSQNPRHKITKRGQNVTFRCDPISEHNRLYWYRQTLGQGPEFLTYFQNEAQLEKSRLLSDRFSAERPKGSFSTLEIQRTEQGDSAMYLCASSVTSRHNEQFFGPGTRLTVL.

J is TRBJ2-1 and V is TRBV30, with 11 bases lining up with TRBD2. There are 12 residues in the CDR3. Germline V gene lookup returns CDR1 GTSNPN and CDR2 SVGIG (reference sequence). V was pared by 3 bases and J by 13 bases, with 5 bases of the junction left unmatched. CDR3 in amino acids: CAWSPRLAGQFF. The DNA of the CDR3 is TGTGCCTGGAGCCCGCGACTAGCGGGACAGTTCTTC. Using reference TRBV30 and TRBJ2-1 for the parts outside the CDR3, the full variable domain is SQTIHQWPATLVQPVGSPLSLECTVEGTSNPNLYWYRQAAGRGLQLLFYSVGIGQISSEVPQNLSASRPQDRQFILSSKKLLLSDSGFYLCAWSPRLAGQFFGPGTRLTVL.

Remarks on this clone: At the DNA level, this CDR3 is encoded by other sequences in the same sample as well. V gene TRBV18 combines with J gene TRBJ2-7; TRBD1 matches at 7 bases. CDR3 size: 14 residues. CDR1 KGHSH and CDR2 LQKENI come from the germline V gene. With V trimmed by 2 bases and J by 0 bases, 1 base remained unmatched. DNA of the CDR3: TGTGCCAGCTCACCAAGGACAGGCTCCTACGAGCAGTACTTC. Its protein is CASSPRTGSYEQYF.

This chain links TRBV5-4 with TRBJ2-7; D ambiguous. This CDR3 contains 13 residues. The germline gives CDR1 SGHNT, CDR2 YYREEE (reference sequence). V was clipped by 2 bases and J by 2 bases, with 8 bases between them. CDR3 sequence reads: CASSFESPYEQYF. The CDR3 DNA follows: TGTGCCAGCAGCTTTGAGTCCCCCTACGAGCAGTACTTC.

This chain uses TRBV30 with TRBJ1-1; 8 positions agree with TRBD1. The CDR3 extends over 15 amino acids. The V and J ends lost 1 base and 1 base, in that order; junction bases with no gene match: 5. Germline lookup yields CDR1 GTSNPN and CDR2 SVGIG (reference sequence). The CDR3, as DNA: TGTGCCTGGAGTGCTAAGGGACAGGCGAACACTGAAGCTTTCTTT. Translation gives CAWSAKGQANTEAFF. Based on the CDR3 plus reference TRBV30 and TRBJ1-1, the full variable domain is SQTIHQWPATLVQPVGSPLSLECTVEGTSNPNLYWYRQAAGRGLQLLFYSVGIGQISSEVPQNLSASRPQDRQFILSSKKLLLSDSGFYLCAWSAKGQANTEAFFGQGTRLTVV.

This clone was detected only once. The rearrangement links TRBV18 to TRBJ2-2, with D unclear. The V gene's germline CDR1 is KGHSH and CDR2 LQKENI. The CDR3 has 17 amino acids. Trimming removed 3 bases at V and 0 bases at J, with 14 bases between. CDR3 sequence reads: CASSPLTPWANTGELFF. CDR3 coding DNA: TGTGCCAGCTCACCCCTTACCCCATGGGCGAACACCGGGGAGCTGTTTTTT.

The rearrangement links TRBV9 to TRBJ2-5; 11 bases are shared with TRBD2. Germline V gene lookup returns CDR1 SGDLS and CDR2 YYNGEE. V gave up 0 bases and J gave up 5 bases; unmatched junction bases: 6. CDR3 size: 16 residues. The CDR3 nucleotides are TGTGCCAGCAGCGTAGGTGTAGCGGGAGGGCGGGAGACCCAGTACTTC. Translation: CASSVGVAGGRETQYF. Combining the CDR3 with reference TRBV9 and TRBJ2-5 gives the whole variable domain DSGVTQTPKHLITATGQRVTLRCSPRSGDLSVYWYQQSLDQGLQFLIQYYNGEERAKGNILERFSAQQFPDLHSELNLSSLELGDSALYFCASSVGVAGGRETQYFGPGTRLLVL.

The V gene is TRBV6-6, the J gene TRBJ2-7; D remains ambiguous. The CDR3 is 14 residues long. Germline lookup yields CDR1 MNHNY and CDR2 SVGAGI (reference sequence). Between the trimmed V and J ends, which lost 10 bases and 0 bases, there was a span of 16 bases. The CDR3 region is CAIRPTRSSYEQYF. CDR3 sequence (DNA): TGTGCCATCCGACCGACGCGGAGCTCCTACGAGCAGTACTTC.

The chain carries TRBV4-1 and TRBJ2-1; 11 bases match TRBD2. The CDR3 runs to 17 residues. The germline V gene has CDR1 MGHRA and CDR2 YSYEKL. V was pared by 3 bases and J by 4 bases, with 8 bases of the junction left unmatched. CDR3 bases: TGCGCCAGCAGCCAGTCGACTAGCGGGGACCGATACAATGAGCAGTTCTTC. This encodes CASSQSTSGDRYNEQFF.

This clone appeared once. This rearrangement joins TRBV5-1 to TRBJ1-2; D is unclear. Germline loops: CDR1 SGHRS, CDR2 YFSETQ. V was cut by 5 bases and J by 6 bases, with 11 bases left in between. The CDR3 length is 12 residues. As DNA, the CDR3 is TGCGCCAGCAGTGACACAACAGATGGCTACACCTTC. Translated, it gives CASSDTTDGYTF.

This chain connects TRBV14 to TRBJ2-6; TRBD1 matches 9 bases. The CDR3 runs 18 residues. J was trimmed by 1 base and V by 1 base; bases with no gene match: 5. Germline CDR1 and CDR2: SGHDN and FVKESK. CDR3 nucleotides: TGTGCCAGCAGCCAAGTAGGGACAGGGTGGTCTGGGGCCAACGTCCTGACTTTC. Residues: CASSQVGTGWSGANVLTF.

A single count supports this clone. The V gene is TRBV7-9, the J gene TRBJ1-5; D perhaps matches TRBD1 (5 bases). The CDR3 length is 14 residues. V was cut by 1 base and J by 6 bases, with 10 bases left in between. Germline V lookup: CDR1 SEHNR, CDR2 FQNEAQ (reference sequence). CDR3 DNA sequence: TGTGCCAGCAGCTTAGGGGGGTACGGTCAGCCCCAGCATTTT. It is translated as CASSLGGYGQPQHF.

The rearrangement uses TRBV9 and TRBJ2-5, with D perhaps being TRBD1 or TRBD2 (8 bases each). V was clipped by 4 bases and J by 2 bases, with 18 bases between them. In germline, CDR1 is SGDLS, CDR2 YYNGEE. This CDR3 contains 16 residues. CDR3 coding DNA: TGTGCCAGCAGCCAGGGGGCGGGAGGTTGGCAAGAGACCCAGTACTTC. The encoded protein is CASSQGAGGWQETQYF.

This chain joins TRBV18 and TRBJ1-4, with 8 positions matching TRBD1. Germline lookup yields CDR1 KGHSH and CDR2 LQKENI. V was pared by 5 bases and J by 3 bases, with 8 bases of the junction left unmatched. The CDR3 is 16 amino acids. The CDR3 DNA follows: TGTGCCAGCTCAGAAGGGCAGGGACAGGCTAATGAAAAACTGTTTTTT. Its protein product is CASSEGQGQANEKLFF.

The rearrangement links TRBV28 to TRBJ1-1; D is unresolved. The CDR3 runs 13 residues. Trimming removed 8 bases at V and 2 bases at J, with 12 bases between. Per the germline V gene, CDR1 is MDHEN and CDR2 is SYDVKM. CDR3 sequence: CASLGAGNTEAFF. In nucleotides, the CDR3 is TGTGCCAGCTTAGGAGCAGGTAACACTGAAGCTTTCTTT.

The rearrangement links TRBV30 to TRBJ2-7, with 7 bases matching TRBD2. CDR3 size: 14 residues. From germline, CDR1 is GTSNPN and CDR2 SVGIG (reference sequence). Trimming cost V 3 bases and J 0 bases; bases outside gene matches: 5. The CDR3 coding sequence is TGTGCCTGGAGCTCGACTAGCTACTCCTACGAGCAGTACTTC. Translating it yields CAWSSTSYSYEQYF.

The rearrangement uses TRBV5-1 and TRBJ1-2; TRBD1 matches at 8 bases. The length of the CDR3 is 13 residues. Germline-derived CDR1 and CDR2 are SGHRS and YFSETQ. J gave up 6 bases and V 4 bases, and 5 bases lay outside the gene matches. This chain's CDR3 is CASSRGQGDGYTF. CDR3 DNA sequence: TGCGCCAGCAGCAGAGGACAGGGAGATGGCTACACCTTC.

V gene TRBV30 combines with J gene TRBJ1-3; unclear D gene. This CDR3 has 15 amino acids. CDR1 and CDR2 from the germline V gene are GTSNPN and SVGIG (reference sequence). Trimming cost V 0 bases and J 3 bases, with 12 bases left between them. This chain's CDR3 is CAWSVGRVLGNTIYF. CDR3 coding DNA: TGTGCCTGGAGTGTTGGACGCGTTCTTGGAAACACCATATATTTT.

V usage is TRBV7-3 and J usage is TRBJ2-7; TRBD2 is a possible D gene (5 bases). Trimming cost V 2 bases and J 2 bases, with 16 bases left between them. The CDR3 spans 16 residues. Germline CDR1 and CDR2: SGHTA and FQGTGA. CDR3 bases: TGTGCCAGCAGCTTAGCCCCGAGTAGAGGGACCTACGAGCAGTACTTC. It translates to CASSLAPSRGTYEQYF.